A selection of T cell receptor beta chains follows, all from one sample in a study of graft-versus-host responses after intestinal transplantation. Clones were sequenced by immunoSEQ multiplex PCR, and TCRdb holds only the in-frame ones, with some missing. The top ten hold approximately 0.3% of the sample, which has about 88,000 clones, around 93% seen once. The antigens these receptors bind are not known. The specimen comprised unstimulated CD4+ T cells sorted from spleen or lymph node cells, sampled before transplant. These TCRs come from a human donor who was the organ donor for an intestinal transplant. Both conserved end residues are part of each CDR3. D genes are given only for firm matches. Rows give clone size only sometimes, using once, few, many, or a class for an expanded clone.

V,J,size,D,DNA,CDR3
TRBV5-4,TRBJ1-1,NA,NA,TGTGCCAGCAGCTTGTATGACGCAGGCATCACTGAAGCTTTCTTT,CASSLYDAGITEAFF
TRBV5-4,TRBJ1-4,NA,TRBD1,TGTGCCAGCAGCTTTGGACAGGGCGCGAGGGGTAATGAAAAACTGTTTTTT,CASSFGQGARGNEKLFF
TRBV11-2,TRBJ2-1,NA,TRBD1,TGTGCCAGCAGCCCTAAGGTTGGACAGGGGCCTTACAATGAGCAGTTCTTC,CASSPKVGQGPYNEQFF
TRBV2,TRBJ2-5,NA,TRBD2,TGTGCCAGCCGGGGGGCAGCGGGGGAAGAGACCCAGTACTTC,CASRGAAGEETQYF
TRBV25-1,TRBJ1-1,NA,TRBD1,TGTGCCAGCAGTGAGACAGGGGGCGCGAAGATGAACACTGAAGCTTTCTTT,CASSETGGAKMNTEAFF
TRBV6-1,TRBJ1-1,once,NA,TGTGCCACCATGGGGGGAACATGGACTGAAGCTTTCTTT,CATMGGTWTEAFF
TRBV25-1,TRBJ1-2,NA,TRBD1,TGTGCCAGCAGTGAACCGGGACAGGGGAAGGATGGCTACACCTTC,CASSEPGQGKDGYTF
TRBV7-3,TRBJ1-1,once,NA,TGTGCCAGCAGCTTAGTGGCAGGGAAGGACACTGAAGCTTTCTTT,CASSLVAGKDTEAFF
TRBV25-1,TRBJ1-2,NA,TRBD1,TGTGCCAGCAGTAGACAGGGATACTATGGCTACACCTTC,CASSRQGYYGYTF
TRBV5-1,TRBJ1-1,NA,NA,TGCGCCAGCAGCTTCACAGGGAGGAACACTGAAGCTTTCTTT,CASSFTGRNTEAFF
TRBV28,TRBJ2-2,NA,TRBD2,TGTGCCAGCAGGACGGGGGGAACCGGGGAGCTGTTTTTT,CASRTGGTGELFF
TRBV19,TRBJ1-5,NA,NA,TGTGCCAGTAGACAGGGATATAGCAATCAGCCCCAGCATTTT,CASRQGYSNQPQHF
TRBV27,TRBJ1-2,NA,NA,TGTGCCAGCAGTTCGGTGGAGTATGGCTACACCTTC,CASSSVEYGYTF
TRBV30,TRBJ1-2,once,NA,TGTGCCTGGAGTGTTCGCCTAAATAGTCCCTATGGCTACACCTTC,CAWSVRLNSPYGYTF
TRBV4-1,TRBJ2-3,NA,TRBD2,TGCGCCAGCAGCCAAGTTACAGCTAGCGGGAGGTACGACATACGGGTAGCGCAGTATTTT,CASSQVTASGRYDIRVAQYF
TRBV5-1,TRBJ2-1,NA,NA,TGCGCCAGCAGCCTCACGTCAGGGGTATTCTACAATGAGCAGTTCTTC,CASSLTSGVFYNEQFF
TRBV5-4,TRBJ2-3,NA,NA,TGTGCCAGCAGCTCTACAGACACAGATACGCAGTATTTT,CASSSTDTDTQYF
TRBV28,TRBJ1-5,NA,NA,TGTGCCAGCAGTTTCTCGGCAGGGAGCAATCAGCCCCAGCATTTT,CASSFSAGSNQPQHF
TRBV28,TRBJ2-7,NA,NA,TGTGCCAGCAGTCTCGACAGCACCTACGAGCAGTACTTC,CASSLDSTYEQYF
TRBV19,TRBJ2-7,once,TRBD2,TGTGCCAGCGGCGGGGGGGCCTTCTACGAGCAGTACTTC,CASGGGAFYEQYF
TRBV2,TRBJ1-2,NA,NA,TGTGCCAGCAGATCCCTACCGGGGGCTAACTATGGCTACACCTTC,CASRSLPGANYGYTF
TRBV4-1,TRBJ2-3,NA,NA,TGCGCCAGCAGTAGTTCCCCCACAGATACGCAGTATTTT,CASSSSPTDTQYF
TRBV5-1,TRBJ1-3,NA,TRBD1,TGCGCCAGCAGCTTGGATTTGACAGGGACGAATGGAAACACCATATATTTT,CASSLDLTGTNGNTIYF
TRBV7-9,TRBJ1-1,once,TRBD1,TGTGCCAGCAGCTTAGGACCCCTACAGGGGACTGAAGCTTTCTTT,CASSLGPLQGTEAFF
TRBV4-2,TRBJ2-3,once,NA,TGTGCCAGCAGCCAAGATGGTCTAGCAGCTGATACGCAGTATTTT,CASSQDGLAADTQYF
TRBV5-1,TRBJ1-4,NA,TRBD1,TGCGCCAGCAGCGCGACGGGACAGATTAATGAAAAACTGTTTTTT,CASSATGQINEKLFF
TRBV2,TRBJ2-1,NA,NA,TGTGCCAGCAGTGATACTACCGAGGGAGTCCCTTACAATGAGCAGTTCTTC,CASSDTTEGVPYNEQFF
TRBV7-8,TRBJ2-7,NA,TRBD2,TGTGCCAGCAGCTTCCTGTCCCTAGCGGGAGACGAGCAGTACTTC,CASSFLSLAGDEQYF
TRBV6-1,TRBJ2-7,once,NA,TGTGCCAGCAAGAGGGGGACGAAGCAGTACTTC,CASKRGTKQYF
TRBV5-1,TRBJ2-2,few,NA,TGCGCCAGCAGCCCTACAGGGTTGAACACCGGGGAGCTGTTTTTT,CASSPTGLNTGELFF
TRBV30,TRBJ2-3,NA,NA,TGTGCCTGGCATAGAGAAAGCACAGATACGCAGTATTTT,CAWHRESTDTQYF
TRBV7-9,TRBJ2-5,NA,NA,TGTGCCACCACTCCGGGGTGGGGCGGGGATGTGACCCAGTACTTC,CATTPGWGGDVTQYF
TRBV28,TRBJ2-7,NA,TRBD2,TGTGCCAGCAGCCAGCGGGGGGGAGGATACGAGCAGTACTTC,CASSQRGGGYEQYF
TRBV27,TRBJ2-5,NA,TRBD2,TGTGCCAGCAGTTTATCTACGGGGGGGGAGACCCAGTACTTC,CASSLSTGGETQYF
TRBV2,TRBJ1-2,NA,NA,TGTGCCAGCAGTGACAGGGTCTATGGCTACACCTTC,CASSDRVYGYTF
TRBV21-1,TRBJ1-2,NA,NA,TGTGCCAGCAGCAAGCGACAGCAGTATGGCTACACCTTC,CASSKRQQYGYTF
TRBV18,TRBJ2-7,NA,NA,TGTGCCAGCTCACCGGCCCTCGGGGAATCCTACGAGCAGTACTTC,CASSPALGESYEQYF
TRBV7-8,TRBJ1-2,once,NA,TGTGCCAGCAGCCCCCAACGAGGGCTGTTGATGGGCTACACCTTC,CASSPQRGLLMGYTF
TRBV30,TRBJ1-5,NA,NA,TGTGCCTGGAGTTACGGAGCAGGGTCTAATCAGCCCCAGCATTTT,CAWSYGAGSNQPQHF
TRBV5-4,TRBJ1-1,once,NA,TGTGCCAGCAGCTTGGACTCCGTGAACACTGAAGCTTTCTTT,CASSLDSVNTEAFF
TRBV5-4,TRBJ1-2,NA,NA,TGTGCCAGCAGCTTGGCCAGGGCCACCTATGGCTACACCTTC,CASSLARATYGYTF
TRBV27,TRBJ2-7,NA,TRBD2,TGTGCCAGCAGAACCGGACTAGCGGGTAGATACGAGCAGTACTTC,CASRTGLAGRYEQYF
TRBV19,TRBJ2-5,NA,TRBD2,TGTGCCAGTAGTATACGGGGGGGCGAGACCCAGTACTTC,CASSIRGGETQYF
TRBV10-3,TRBJ2-3,NA,NA,TGTGCCATCAGTGAGTCGACTCCTGCAGGCACAGATACGCAGTATTTT,CAISESTPAGTDTQYF
TRBV7-3,TRBJ2-7,NA,NA,TGTGCCAGCAGCTTGGGAGGCCCCTACGAGCAGTACTTC,CASSLGGPYEQYF
TRBV30,TRBJ1-4,NA,NA,TGTGCCTGGGACCGGGGTGAAAAACTGTTTTTT,CAWDRGEKLFF
TRBV5-1,TRBJ1-4,NA,NA,TGCGCCAGCAGCATTGATCCAGGGTCAACTAATGAAAAACTGTTTTTT,CASSIDPGSTNEKLFF
TRBV4-1,TRBJ2-3,NA,TRBD2,TGCGCCAGCAGCCAATATGCTAGCGGTACAGATACGCAGTATTTT,CASSQYASGTDTQYF
TRBV14,TRBJ2-7,NA,NA,TGTGCCAGCAGCCCTAGTCCGGTCTACGAGCAGTACTTC,CASSPSPVYEQYF
TRBV19,TRBJ1-5,few,NA,TGTGCCAGTAGTCTACAGGTCTCCCCTAATCAGCCCCAGCATTTT,CASSLQVSPNQPQHF
TRBV15,TRBJ1-1,NA,NA,TGTGCCACCAGCAGAGACGGGAACACTGAAGCTTTCTTT,CATSRDGNTEAFF
TRBV6-6,TRBJ1-2,NA,TRBD1,TGTGCCAGCAGCCACACGGGACAGGGTACGGGCTACACCTTC,CASSHTGQGTGYTF
TRBV7-9,TRBJ2-7,once,TRBD2,TGTGCCAGCAGCTTGACTAGCGGGAGAATAGACGAGCAGTACTTC,CASSLTSGRIDEQYF
TRBV29-1,TRBJ2-7,NA,TRBD2,TGCAGCGCTGGGAACGGGAGGAGGTCCTACGAGCAGTACTTC,CSAGNGRRSYEQYF